Following are 18 T cell receptor beta chains from one sample sequenced in a study of Graves' ophthalmopathy and Graves' hyperthyroidism (dated by TCRdb to 2016 to 2019). Sequencing was carried out with an Illumina HiSeq 2000. For repertoire sequencing, the TCR beta CDR3 regions were amplified from RNA transcripts. A first-round RT-PCR used HTBI primers with the Qiagen OneStep RT-PCR kit, followed by a second-round multiplex PCR, size selection and purification. TCRdb trimmed public reads at Q25 via fastp, called clones via MiXCR and kept in-frame beta chains. Rows with one shared CDR3 protein collapse into an entry with the most common genes and DNA. Across this sample there are around 670,000 distinct CDR3 sequences, with roughly 40% seen only once. About 40% of the sample comes from the top ten. Input material: peripheral blood. These TCRs come from an adult man with Graves' ophthalmopathy.

The chain is built from TRBV25-1 and TRBJ1-3; D unresolved. The CDR3 has 14 residues. V lost 6 bases and J lost 2, with 11 bases in between. Germline CDR1 MGHDK, CDR2 SYGVNS. The CDR3 spells CASSQGPTGNTIYF. For the CDR3, the DNA is TGTGCCAGCAGCCAAGGCCCCACTGGAAACACCATATATTTT.

The sample holds a few counts of this clonotype. This sequence joins TRBV7-8 and TRBJ1-1; 9 positions match TRBD1. Trimming took 5 bases from V and 6 from J; bases not matched to a gene: 10. Per germline, CDR1 SGHVS and CDR2 FQNEAQ. The CDR3 has 15 residues. The CDR3 bases are TGTGCCAGCAGCCTGGGGACAGGGTACGAACCTGAAGCTTTCTTT. Translating gives CASSLGTGYEPEAFF.

The V gene is TRBV10-3, the J gene TRBJ1-1; 8 bases are shared with TRBD1. The CDR3 length is 12 residues. Trimming at V came to 10 bases and at J to 8 bases, leaving 9 bases not matched to a gene. CDR1 is ENHRY and CDR2 is SYGVKD in the germline V gene. This chain's CDR3 is CASTLGQDEAFF. CDR3 DNA sequence: TGTGCCAGCACCCTGGGACAGGACGAAGCTTTCTTT.

V gene TRBV20-1 combines with J gene TRBJ1-5, with D unclear. Germline V gives CDR1 DFQATT, CDR2 SNEGSKA (reference sequence). V was pared by 6 bases and J by 2 bases, with 17 bases between. CDR3 length: 15 residues. DNA of the CDR3: TGCAGTGCCAATCGCGCCGGGAGGGGCAATCAGCCCCAGCATTTT. This translates into CSANRAGRGNQPQHF.

This clonotype occurred many times. The rearrangement uses TRBV7-9 and TRBJ1-1; D is ambiguous. CDR3 size: 14 residues. CDR1 is SEHNR, CDR2 FQNEAQ, per germline (reference sequence). Trimming left V 4 bases short and J 3 bases short, with 12 bases between. CDR3 loop: CASSWSWGDTEAFF. DNA of the CDR3: TGTGCCAGCAGCTGGAGCTGGGGTGACACTGAAGCTTTCTTT. Looking up the rest from reference TRBV7-9 and TRBJ1-1 gives the full variable domain: DTGVSQNPRHKITKRGQNVTFRCDPISEHNRLYWYRQTLGQGPEFLTYFQNEAQLEKSRLLSDRFSAERPKGSFSTLEIQRTEQGDSAMYLCASSWSWGDTEAFFGQGTRLTVV.

In this sample, this clonotype turned up a few times. This chain uses TRBV2 with TRBJ2-5, with 12 bases fitting TRBD2. CDR3 length: 15 amino acids. The trim removed 3 bases at V and 5 bases at J, leaving 4 bases unmatched. CDR1 is SNHLY and CDR2 is FYNNEI in the germline V gene. CDR3 amino acids: CASSDLAGGIETQYF. The DNA of the CDR3 is TGTGCCAGCAGTGATCTAGCGGGAGGGATCGAGACCCAGTACTTC.

This clonotype was counted a few times. The V and J genes are TRBV29-1 and TRBJ2-3; 9 nucleotides align to TRBD2. The germline V gene encodes CDR1 SQVTM and CDR2 ANQGSEA. J lost 2 bases, V lost 4 bases, and 4 bases had no gene match. This CDR3 spans 14 amino acids. In nucleotides, the CDR3 is TGCAGCGTTGGTCGACTAGCGGTCACAGATACGCAGTATTTT. Translating it yields CSVGRLAVTDTQYF.

The rearrangement uses TRBV6-2 or TRBV6-3 and TRBJ1-1; tentatively, D is TRBD1 (6 bases). V was clipped by 6 bases and J by 0 bases, with 11 bases between them. Germline CDR1 and CDR2: MNHEY and SVGEGT. This CDR3 region has 14 residues. The CDR3 protein is CASRPGQMNTEAFF. For the CDR3, the DNA is TGTGCCAGCAGACCGGGACAAATGAACACTGAAGCTTTCTTT.

This clonotype came up a few times. CDR3: CASTGQGAEGGLFF. CDR3 nucleotide sequence: TGTGCCAGCACCGGGCAGGGGGCTGAAGGGGGACTGTTTTTT. The chain recombines TRBV7-9 with TRBJ1-4, with 8 bases matching TRBD1. The CDR3 sequence is 14 residues long. CDR1 is SEHNR and CDR2 is FQNEAQ in the germline V gene (reference sequence). The ends lost 7 bases at V and 13 bases at J; junction bases unmatched: 14.

This clonotype was seen at least ten times. The chain employs TRBV2 and TRBJ1-2; no definite D call. This CDR3 is 15 amino acids long. V gave up 6 bases and J gave up 1 base, with 15 bases separating them. Germline values: CDR1 SNHLY, CDR2 FYNNEI. As DNA, the CDR3 is TGTGCCAGCAGGGCAATGGATCTTCTTAACTATGGCTACACCTTC. It translates to CASRAMDLLNYGYTF.

This clonotype has just a few counts. The gene calls are TRBV20-1 and TRBJ2-5; the match to TRBD2 covers 10 bases. CDR1 and CDR2 from the germline V gene are DFQATT and SNEGSKA (reference sequence). This CDR3 spans 13 amino acids. The V segment lost 6 bases and the J segment 4 bases; nucleotides outside the gene matches: 5. The CDR3 loop is CSASGGAAETQYF. The CDR3 DNA is TGCAGTGCAAGCGGGGGGGCTGCAGAGACCCAGTACTTC.

The chain combines TRBV9 with TRBJ1-2, with D possibly TRBD1 on 5 matching bases. Germline V gene lookup returns CDR1 SGDLS and CDR2 YYNGEE. V shed 6 bases and J shed 4 bases, with 19 bases lying between them. The CDR3 extends over 15 amino acids. CDR3 sequence reads: CASTRDPGTSYGYTF. DNA for the CDR3: TGTGCCAGCACTAGGGACCCCGGTACGAGCTATGGCTACACCTTC. Combining the CDR3 with reference TRBV9 and TRBJ1-2 gives the whole variable domain DSGVTQTPKHLITATGQRVTLRCSPRSGDLSVYWYQQSLDQGLQFLIQYYNGEERAKGNILERFSAQQFPDLHSELNLSSLELGDSALYFCASTRDPGTSYGYTFGSGTRLTVV.

This clonotype occurred a few times. This sequence joins TRBV20-1 and TRBJ1-6, with TRBD1 as a possible D gene (5 bases). Germline CDR1 and CDR2: DFQATT and SNEGSKA (reference sequence). V dropped 6 bases and J dropped 7 bases, with 22 bases sitting between them. The CDR3 is 16 residues long. The CDR3 protein is CSAEIRENAANSPLHF. The CDR3 DNA reads TGCAGTGCGGAAATCAGGGAGAATGCGGCGAATTCACCCCTCCACTTT.

The V call is TRBV25-1, the J call TRBJ1-6; 8 nucleotides line up with TRBD1. The CDR3 sequence is 16 residues long. Germline CDR1 MGHDK, CDR2 SYGVNS. Trimming took 11 bases from V and 4 from J; bases not matched to a gene: 13. CDR3 bases: TGTGCCTGGAGGACAGGGTCTCGTGGGTATAATTCACCCCTCCACTTT. Protein product: CAWRTGSRGYNSPLHF. The complete variable domain, with remaining parts taken from reference TRBV25-1 and TRBJ1-6, reads EADIYQTPRYLVIGTGKKITLECSQTMGHDKMYWYQQDPGMELHLIHYSYGVNSTEKGDLSSESTVSRIRTEHFPLTLESARPSHTSQYLCAWRTGSRGYNSPLHFGNGTRLTVT.

V is TRBV10-2 and J is TRBJ2-5, with 9 bases identical to TRBD2. The CDR3 spans 15 residues. Trimming removed 3 bases from V and 4 bases from J; junction bases left unmatched: 6. CDR1 is WSHSY, CDR2 SAAADI, per germline. The CDR3 coding sequence is TGCGCCAGCAGTGACCGTAGCGGGAGTGCAGAGACCCAGTACTTC. Translating it yields CASSDRSGSAETQYF.

With respect to this clonotype: Mismatch with germline at one junction end may stem from a read error. The CDR3 nucleotides read TGTGCCAGCAGCTCTAGCCCGGGACAGGGTCCCTCTGGGGCCATCGTCCTGACTTTC. It encodes CASSSSPGQGPSGAIVLTF. V is TRBV7-9 and J is TRBJ2-6; 9 bases fit TRBD1. This CDR3 is built from 19 residues. Germline-derived CDR1 and CDR2 are SEHNR and FQNEAQ (reference sequence).

This clonotype was observed many times. This chain links TRBV2 with TRBJ1-5, with TRBD1 identical over 8 bases. This CDR3 spans 15 amino acids. The germline gives CDR1 SNHLY, CDR2 FYNNEI. Trimming took 6 bases from V and 0 from J; bases not matched to a gene: 4. This chain's CDR3 is CASRTGQGSNQPQHF. CDR3 DNA: TGTGCCAGCAGGACCGGACAGGGTAGCAATCAGCCCCAGCATTTT.

This clonotype was recorded many times. The chain carries TRBV7-9 and TRBJ1-2, with D unclear. V lost 7 bases and J 1 base, leaving 10 bases between the germline ends. CDR3 size: 13 residues. Per the germline V gene, CDR1 is SEHNR and CDR2 is FQNEAQ (reference sequence). The CDR3 bases are TGTGCCAGCAAGTCCGGCGGTAACTATGGCTACACCTTC. Translation: CASKSGGNYGYTF.